This TCR beta chain was recorded in a study of T cells after yellow fever vaccination. As for the study in general: With SMART-Seq v4 Ultra Low Input, the fractions containing low cell numbers were prepared.

A 5'RACE template-switching step, the method used to make TCR cDNA, added a universal primer site and UMIs. TCRdb re-called the 5' RACE reads through MiXCR, storing one row per CDR3 protein. The table shows some 600,000 distinct CDR3 sequences, with around 12% occurring only once. This CDR3 spans 13 amino acids. Germline V lookup: CDR1 SGHTS, CDR2 YDEGEE. V was pared by 10 bases and J by 6 bases, with 17 bases between. This clonotype was obtained from a man in his thirties or forties who received the YFV17D yellow fever vaccine. The chain links TRBV5-8 to TRBJ2-1; no clear D. The source was PBMCs, collected on the day of the yellow fever booster vaccination. The chain's CDR3 is CASQPRTVNEQFF. The CDR3 coding sequence is TGTGCCTCCCAACCGCGTACGGTCAATGAGCAGTTCTTC.